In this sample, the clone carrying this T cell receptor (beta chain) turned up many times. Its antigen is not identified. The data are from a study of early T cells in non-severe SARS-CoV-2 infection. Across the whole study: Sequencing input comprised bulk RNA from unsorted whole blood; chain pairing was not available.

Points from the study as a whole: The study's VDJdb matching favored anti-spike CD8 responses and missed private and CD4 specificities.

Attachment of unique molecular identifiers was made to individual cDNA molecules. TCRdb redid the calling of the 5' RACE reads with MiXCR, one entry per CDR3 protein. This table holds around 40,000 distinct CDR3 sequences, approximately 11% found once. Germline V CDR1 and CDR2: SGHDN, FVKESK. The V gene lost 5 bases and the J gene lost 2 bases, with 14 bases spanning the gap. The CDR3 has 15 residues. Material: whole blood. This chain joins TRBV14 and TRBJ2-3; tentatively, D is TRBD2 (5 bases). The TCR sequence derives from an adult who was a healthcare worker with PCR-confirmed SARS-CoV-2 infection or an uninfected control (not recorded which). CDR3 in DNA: TGTGCCAGCAGCACCCGCCTCCGGGACACAGATACGCAGTATTTT. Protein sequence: CASSTRLRDTDTQYF.